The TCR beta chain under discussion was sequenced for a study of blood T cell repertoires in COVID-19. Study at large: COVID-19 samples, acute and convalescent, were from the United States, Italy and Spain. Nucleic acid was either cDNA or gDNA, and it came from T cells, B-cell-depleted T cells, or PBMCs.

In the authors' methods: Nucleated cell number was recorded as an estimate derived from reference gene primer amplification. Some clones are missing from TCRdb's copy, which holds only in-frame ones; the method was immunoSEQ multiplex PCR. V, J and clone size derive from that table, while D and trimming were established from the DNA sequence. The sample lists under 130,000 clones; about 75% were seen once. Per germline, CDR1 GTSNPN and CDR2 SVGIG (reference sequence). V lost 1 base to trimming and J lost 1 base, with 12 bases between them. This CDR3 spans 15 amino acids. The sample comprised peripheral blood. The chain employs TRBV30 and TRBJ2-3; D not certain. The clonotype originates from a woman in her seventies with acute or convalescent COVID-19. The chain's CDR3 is CAWSAGQLGTDTQYF. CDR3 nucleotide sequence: TGTGCCTGGAGTGCTGGGCAGCTCGGCACAGATACGCAGTATTTT.